This TCR beta chain was documented in a study of cytomegalovirus exposure and HLA in healthy donors. Study outcomes and limitations: A few CMV-associated chains proved CMV antigen-specific in vitro.

Germline loops: CDR1 SGHTA, CDR2 FQGNSA. This CDR3 region has 15 residues. Losses at the gene ends were 1 base for V and 2 bases for J; bases not matched to a gene: 2. A note on this clone: Antigen specificity is unknown.

The protocol was immunoSEQ multiplex PCR, while the TCRdb copy is restricted to in-frame clones and leaves out a portion. Among 43,000 or so clones listed, 80% to 95% were seen once. Sequenced input: PBMCs. The chain recombines TRBV7-2 with TRBJ2-7; 10 bases align to TRBD2. The receptor's source is a man between 18 and 29 years old in good health and CMV-seronegative. For the CDR3, the DNA is TGTGCCAGCAGCTTAGAAGCGGGAGGGACCTACGAGCAGTACTTC. Protein product: CASSLEAGGTYEQYF.